This T cell receptor (beta chain) was profiled in a study of early T cells in non-severe SARS-CoV-2 infection. Trimming cost V 6 bases and J 0 bases; bases outside gene matches: 4. Germline CDR1 is MNHEY and CDR2 is SVGEGT. This CDR3 is 16 amino acids long. TCRdb re-called the 5' RACE reads with MiXCR, one entry per CDR3 protein. Here the sample spans around 30,000 distinct CDR3 sequences, 4% to 5.5% being singletons. The sequence was obtained from an adult who was a healthcare worker with PCR-confirmed SARS-CoV-2 infection or an uninfected control (not recorded which). V is TRBV6-2 or TRBV6-3 and J is TRBJ2-6; TRBD2 aligns across 8 bases. What was sequenced was whole blood. The CDR3 loop is CASRPGGSSGANVLTF. The CDR3 DNA sequence: TGTGCCAGCAGACCGGGGGGGTCCTCTGGGGCCAACGTCCTGACTTTC.